This T cell receptor beta chain was retrieved from a study of identical twins. The CDR3 sequence is 15 residues long. Per germline, CDR1 MNHNS and CDR2 SASEGT. The germline V and J ends were trimmed by 5 bases and 0 bases, with 12 bases remaining between them. General study findings and limits: Beta out-of-frame twin sharing showed a weaker excess. Where out-of-frame alpha sequences were twin-shared, they showed excess low generation probability. The study found that models underestimated out-of-frame TCR alpha sharing in monozygotic twins.

A word on this clonotype: Its target is unknown.

It was template switching that added a universal primer site, and there were unique molecular identifiers on the cDNA. TCRdb reprocessed the 5' RACE reads via MiXCR and lists one record per CDR3 protein. The table includes a few hundred thousand distinct CDR3 sequences, around 8.3% detected once. These data were also filed under a second study, of yellow fever vaccine responses in identical twins.

V gene TRBV6-1 combines with J gene TRBJ2-3; perhaps D is TRBD1 or TRBD2 (6 bases each). The specimen was CD8+ T cells sorted from blood. The receptor's source is a woman younger than 30 in good health. CDR3 DNA: TGTGCCAGCAGTCCCCGGGGGCCAAGCACAGATACGCAGTATTTT. Encoded protein: CASSPRGPSTDTQYF.